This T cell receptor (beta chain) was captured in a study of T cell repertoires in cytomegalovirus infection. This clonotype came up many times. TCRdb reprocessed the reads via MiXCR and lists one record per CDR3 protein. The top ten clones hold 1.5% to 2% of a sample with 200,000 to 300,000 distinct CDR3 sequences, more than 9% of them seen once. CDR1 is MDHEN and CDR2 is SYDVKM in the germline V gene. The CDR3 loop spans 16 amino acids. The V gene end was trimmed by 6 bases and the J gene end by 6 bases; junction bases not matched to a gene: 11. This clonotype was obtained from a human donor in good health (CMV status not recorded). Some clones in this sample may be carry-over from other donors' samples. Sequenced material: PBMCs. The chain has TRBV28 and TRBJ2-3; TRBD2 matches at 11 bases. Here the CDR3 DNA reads TGTGCCAGCAGCCGTACTAGCGGGAGTGGTCTGGATACGCAGTATTTT. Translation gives CASSRTSGSGLDTQYF.